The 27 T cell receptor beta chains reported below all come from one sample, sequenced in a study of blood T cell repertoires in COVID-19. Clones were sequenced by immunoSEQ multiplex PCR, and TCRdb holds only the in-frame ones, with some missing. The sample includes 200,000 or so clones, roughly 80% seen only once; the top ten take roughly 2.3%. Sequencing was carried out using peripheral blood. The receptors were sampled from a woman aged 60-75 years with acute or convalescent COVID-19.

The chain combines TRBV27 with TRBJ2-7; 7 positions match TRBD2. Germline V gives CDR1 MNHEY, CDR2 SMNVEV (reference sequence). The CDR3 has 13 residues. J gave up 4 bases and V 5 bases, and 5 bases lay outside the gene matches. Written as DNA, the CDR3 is TGTGCCAGCAGTACCGCGGGGGTTTACGAGCAGTACTTC. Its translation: CASSTAGVYEQYF.

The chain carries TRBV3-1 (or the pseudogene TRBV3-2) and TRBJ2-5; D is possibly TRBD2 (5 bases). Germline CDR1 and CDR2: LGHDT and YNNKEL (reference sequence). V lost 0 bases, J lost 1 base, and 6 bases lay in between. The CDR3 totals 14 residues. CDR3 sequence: CASSQDSVQETQYF. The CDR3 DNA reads TGTGCCAGCAGCCAAGATAGCGTCCAAGAGACCCAGTACTTC.

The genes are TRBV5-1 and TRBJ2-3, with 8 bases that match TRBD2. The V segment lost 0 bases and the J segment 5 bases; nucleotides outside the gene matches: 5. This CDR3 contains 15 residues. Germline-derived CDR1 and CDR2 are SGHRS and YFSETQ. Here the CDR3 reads CASSLAAGGRDTQYF. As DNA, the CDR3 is TGCGCCAGCAGCTTGGCCGCGGGGGGCAGAGATACGCAGTATTTT.

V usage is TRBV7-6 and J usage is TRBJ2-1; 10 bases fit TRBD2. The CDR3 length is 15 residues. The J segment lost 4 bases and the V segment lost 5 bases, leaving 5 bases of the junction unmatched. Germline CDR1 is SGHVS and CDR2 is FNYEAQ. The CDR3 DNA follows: TGTGCCAGCAGCCAACTAGCGGGGAGTTACAATGAGCAGTTCTTC. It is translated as CASSQLAGSYNEQFF.

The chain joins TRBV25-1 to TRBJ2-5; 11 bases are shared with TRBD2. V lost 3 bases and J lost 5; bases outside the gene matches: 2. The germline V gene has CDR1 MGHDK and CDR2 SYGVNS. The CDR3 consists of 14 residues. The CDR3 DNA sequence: TGTGCCAGCAGTGATAGCGGGGGGGCGGAGACCCAGTACTTC. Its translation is CASSDSGGAETQYF. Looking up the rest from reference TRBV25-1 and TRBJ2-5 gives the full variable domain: EADIYQTPRYLVIGTGKKITLECSQTMGHDKMYWYQQDPGMELHLIHYSYGVNSTEKGDLSSESTVSRIRTEHFPLTLESARPSHTSQYLCASSDSGGAETQYFGPGTRLLVL.

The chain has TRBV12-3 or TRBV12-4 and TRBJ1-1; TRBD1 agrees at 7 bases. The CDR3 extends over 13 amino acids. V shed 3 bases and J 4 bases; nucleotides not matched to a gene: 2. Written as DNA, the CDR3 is TGTGCCAGCAGTTTTCAGGGGGTCACTGAAGCTTTCTTT. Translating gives CASSFQGVTEAFF.

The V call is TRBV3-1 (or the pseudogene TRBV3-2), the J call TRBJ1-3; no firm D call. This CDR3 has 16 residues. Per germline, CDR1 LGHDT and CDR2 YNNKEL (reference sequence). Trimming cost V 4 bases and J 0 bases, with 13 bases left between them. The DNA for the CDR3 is TGTGCCAGCAGCCCCCGATCGAGAAACTCTGGAAACACCATATATTTT. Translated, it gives CASSPRSRNSGNTIYF.

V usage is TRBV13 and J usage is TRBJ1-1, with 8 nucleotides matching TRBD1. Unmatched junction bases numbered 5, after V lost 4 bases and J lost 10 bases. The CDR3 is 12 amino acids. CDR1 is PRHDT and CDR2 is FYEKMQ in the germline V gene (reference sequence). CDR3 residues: CASSSGQERAFF. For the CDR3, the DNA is TGTGCCAGCAGCTCGGGACAGGAGCGAGCTTTCTTT.

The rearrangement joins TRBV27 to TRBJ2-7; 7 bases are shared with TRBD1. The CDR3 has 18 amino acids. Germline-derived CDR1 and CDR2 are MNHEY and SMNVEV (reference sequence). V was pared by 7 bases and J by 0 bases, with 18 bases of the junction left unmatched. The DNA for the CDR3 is TGTGCCAGCAAACAACTCCGGGACAGTAGTTCGAACTCCTACGAGCAGTACTTC. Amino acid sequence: CASKQLRDSSSNSYEQYF.

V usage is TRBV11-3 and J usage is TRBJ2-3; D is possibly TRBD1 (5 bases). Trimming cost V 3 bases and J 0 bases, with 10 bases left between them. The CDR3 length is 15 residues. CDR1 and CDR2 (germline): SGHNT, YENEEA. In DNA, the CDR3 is TGTGCCAGCAGCTTGGGGCTACTTAGCACAGATACGCAGTATTTT. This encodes CASSLGLLSTDTQYF.

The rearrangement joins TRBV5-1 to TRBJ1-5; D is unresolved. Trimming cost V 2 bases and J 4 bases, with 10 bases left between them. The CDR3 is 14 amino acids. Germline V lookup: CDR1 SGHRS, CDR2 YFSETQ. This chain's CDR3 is CASSFLGGNQPQHF. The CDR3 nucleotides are TGCGCCAGCAGCTTTTTGGGAGGGAATCAGCCCCAGCATTTT.

CDR3 nucleotide sequence: TGTGCCAGCAGCGCACAGGGGGGAGCCCGCTATGGCTACACCTTC. Amino acids: CASSAQGGARYGYTF. The V and J genes are TRBV9 and TRBJ1-2; 8 bases are a match to TRBD1. Germline V gene sequence: CDR1 SGDLS, CDR2 YYNGEE. V lost 3 bases, J lost 4 bases, and 8 bases stayed unmatched. The CDR3 has 15 residues.

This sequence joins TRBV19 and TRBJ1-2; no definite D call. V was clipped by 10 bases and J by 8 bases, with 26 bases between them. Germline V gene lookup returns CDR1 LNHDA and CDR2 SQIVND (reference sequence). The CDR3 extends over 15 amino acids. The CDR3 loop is CATKERGIDALGYTF. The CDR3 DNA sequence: TGTGCCACCAAAGAGCGGGGTATCGACGCATTGGGCTACACCTTC.

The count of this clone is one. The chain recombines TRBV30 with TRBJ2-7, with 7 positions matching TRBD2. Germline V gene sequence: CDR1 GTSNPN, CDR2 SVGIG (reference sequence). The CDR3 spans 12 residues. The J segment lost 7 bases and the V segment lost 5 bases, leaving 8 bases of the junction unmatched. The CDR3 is CAWGLAAGEQYF. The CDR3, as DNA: TGTGCCTGGGGTCTAGCGGCGGGGGAGCAGTACTTC.

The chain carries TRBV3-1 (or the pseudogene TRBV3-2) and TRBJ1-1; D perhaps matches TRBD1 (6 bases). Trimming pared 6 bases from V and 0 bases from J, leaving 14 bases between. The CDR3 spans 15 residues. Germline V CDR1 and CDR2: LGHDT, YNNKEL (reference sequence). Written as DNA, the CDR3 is TGTGCCAGCAGACATTTTACAGGGATGAACACTGAAGCTTTCTTT. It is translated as CASRHFTGMNTEAFF.

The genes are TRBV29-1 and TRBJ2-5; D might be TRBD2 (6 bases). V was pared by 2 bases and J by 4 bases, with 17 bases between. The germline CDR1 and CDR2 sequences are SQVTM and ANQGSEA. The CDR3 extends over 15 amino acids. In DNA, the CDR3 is TGCAGCGTTGAAAGCCGGGGCCGGCGGGGAGAGACCCAGTACTTC. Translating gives CSVESRGRRGETQYF.

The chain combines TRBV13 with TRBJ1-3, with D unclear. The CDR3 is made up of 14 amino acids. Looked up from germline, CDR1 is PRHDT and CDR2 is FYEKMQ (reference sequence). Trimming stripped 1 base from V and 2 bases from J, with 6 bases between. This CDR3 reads CASSLAPAGNTIYF. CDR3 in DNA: TGTGCCAGCAGCTTAGCACCGGCTGGAAACACCATATATTTT.

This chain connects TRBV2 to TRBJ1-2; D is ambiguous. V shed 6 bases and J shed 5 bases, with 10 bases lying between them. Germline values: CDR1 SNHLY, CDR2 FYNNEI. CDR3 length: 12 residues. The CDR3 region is CASSVEKYGYTF. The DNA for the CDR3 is TGTGCCAGCAGCGTGGAGAAGTATGGCTACACCTTC.

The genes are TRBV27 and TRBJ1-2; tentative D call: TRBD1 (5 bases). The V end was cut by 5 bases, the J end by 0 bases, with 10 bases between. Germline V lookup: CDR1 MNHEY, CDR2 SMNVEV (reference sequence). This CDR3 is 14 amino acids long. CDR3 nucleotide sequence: TGTGCCAGCAGTCTCAGGGCCTCTAACTATGGCTACACCTTC. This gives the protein CASSLRASNYGYTF.

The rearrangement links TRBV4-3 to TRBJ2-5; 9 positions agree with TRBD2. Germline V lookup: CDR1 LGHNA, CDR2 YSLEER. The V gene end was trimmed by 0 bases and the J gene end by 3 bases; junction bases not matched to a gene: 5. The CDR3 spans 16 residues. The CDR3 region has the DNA TGCGCCAGCAGCCAAGATCTGGCTAGCGGGGAAGAGACCCAGTACTTC. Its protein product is CASSQDLASGEETQYF.

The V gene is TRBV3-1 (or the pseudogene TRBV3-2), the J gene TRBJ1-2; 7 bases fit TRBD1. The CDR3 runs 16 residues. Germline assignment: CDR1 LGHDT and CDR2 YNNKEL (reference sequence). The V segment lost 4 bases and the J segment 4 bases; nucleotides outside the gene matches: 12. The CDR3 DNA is TGTGCCAGCAGCCTTGGGACAGAAGGACGTGGCTATGGCTACACCTTC. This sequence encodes CASSLGTEGRGYGYTF.

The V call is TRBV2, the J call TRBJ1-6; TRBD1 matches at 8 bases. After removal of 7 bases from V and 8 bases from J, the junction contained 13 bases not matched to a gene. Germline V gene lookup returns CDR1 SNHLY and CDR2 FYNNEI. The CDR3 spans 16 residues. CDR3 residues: CASNLPGTGPHSPLHF. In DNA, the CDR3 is TGTGCCAGCAACCTGCCCGGGACAGGTCCTCATTCACCCCTCCACTTT.

CDR3 nucleotide sequence: TGCGCCAGCAGCGATATTACGACAGGCCGAAACACCATATATTTT. It translates to CASSDITTGRNTIYF. This chain joins TRBV4-3 and TRBJ1-3, with D maybe TRBD1 (6 bases). Per germline, CDR1 LGHNA and CDR2 YSLEER. The CDR3 is 15 amino acids. V was shortened by 5 bases and J by 5 bases, with 16 bases between the two germline ends.

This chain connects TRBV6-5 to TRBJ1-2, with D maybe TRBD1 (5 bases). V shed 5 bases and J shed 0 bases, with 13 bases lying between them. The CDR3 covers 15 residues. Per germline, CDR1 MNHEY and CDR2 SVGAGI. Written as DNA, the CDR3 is TGTGCCAGCAGTCGAAGGGGTAACTCTAACTATGGCTACACCTTC. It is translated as CASSRRGNSNYGYTF.

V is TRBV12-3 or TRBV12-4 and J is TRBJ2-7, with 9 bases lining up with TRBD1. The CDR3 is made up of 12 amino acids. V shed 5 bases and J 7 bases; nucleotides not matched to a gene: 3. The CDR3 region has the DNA TGTGCCAGCAGTCCCGGGACAGGGGAGCAGTACTTC. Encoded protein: CASSPGTGEQYF.

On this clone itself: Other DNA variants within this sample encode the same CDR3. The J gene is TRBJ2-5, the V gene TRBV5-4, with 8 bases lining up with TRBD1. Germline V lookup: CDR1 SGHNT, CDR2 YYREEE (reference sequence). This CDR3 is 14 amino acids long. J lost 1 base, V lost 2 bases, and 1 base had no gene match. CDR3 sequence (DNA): TGTGCCAGCAGCTTCCAGGGGGCCCAAGAGACCCAGTACTTC. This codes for CASSFQGAQETQYF.

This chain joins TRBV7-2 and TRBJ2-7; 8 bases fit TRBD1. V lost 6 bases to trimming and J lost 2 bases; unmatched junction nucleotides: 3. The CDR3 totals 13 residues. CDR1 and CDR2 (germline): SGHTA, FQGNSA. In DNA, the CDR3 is TGTGCCAGCAGAAGGACAGGGACCTACGAGCAGTACTTC. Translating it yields CASRRTGTYEQYF.